This note documents a single TCR beta chain sequence. What it recognizes is unknown. This specimen belongs to a study of graft-versus-host responses after intestinal transplantation. The germline V gene encodes CDR1 SGHTA and CDR2 FQGTGA. The CDR3 is 15 residues long. V dropped 5 bases and J dropped 1 base, with 14 bases sitting between them. Study outcomes and limitations: High graft-versus-host to host-versus-graft T cell clonal ratios marked allografts of patients with graft-donor macrochimerism. Recipient marrow showed GvH clones, some seen first in ileum or blood.

Using immunoSEQ multiplex PCR, the repertoire was profiled, and TCRdb retains in-frame clones only, with some absent. The data show 85,000 to 110,000 clones, approximately 94% seen once. The chain joins TRBV7-3 to TRBJ1-1, with a tentative D call TRBD1 (5 bases). Sequencing was performed on unstimulated CD8+ T cells sorted from spleen or lymph node cells, taken before intestinal transplant. This receptor was taken from a human donor who received an intestinal transplant. The CDR3 DNA follows: TGTGCCAGCAGCCCCTCCCAGGGCGCGAACACTGAAGCTTTCTTT. Its protein is CASSPSQGANTEAFF.